This T cell receptor beta chain was sequenced for a study of blood T cells in healthy people across ages (dated by TCRdb to 2015 to 2017). Background on the whole study: In model experiments, roughly one uniquely barcoded TCR beta cDNA molecule per two T cells was captured by template switching. To track age-related changes in TCR beta repertoire diversity, the study relied on deep sequencing normalized with unique cDNA molecular identifiers. The donors were split into four age groups: young (average roughly 15 years), middle-aged (roughly 40), aged (about 56) and long-lived (about 82). To avoid experimental bias, donors of different ages were randomly spread across the sequencing lanes. The study analyzed two additional independent replicas of 1 million unique cDNA reads from the same blood draw for two donors, one aged 18 to 29 and one aged 80 or older. Results and caveats for the whole study, not just this receptor: Estimates of total diversity based on one million sequenced T cells were considered lower bounds and underestimates. The long-lived group showed more naive CD4+ T cells, fewer expanded clones and increased TCR diversity than the aged group, suggesting age selection. A strong correlation was found between observed TCR beta diversity and the percentage of naive T cells measured by flow cytometry. As age increased, observed TCR beta diversity per million T cells dropped in a roughly linear way, and a significant reduction was already evident by age 40. The CMV infection status of donors was not known, potentially confounding age-related changes in expanded clonotypes. Conclusive comparison of naive and antigen-experienced compartments was prevented by the profiling of bulk unsorted PBMCs.

Library prep was done by 5' RACE. TCRdb shows the sequencer as Illumina HiSeq 2500. A second PCR of roughly 6 to 11 cycles was run with a J-beta primer mix and a sample-barcoded 5' primer. A template-switch 5' adaptor carrying 12 random nucleotides introduced a unique molecular identifier onto each TCR beta cDNA molecule. At least 2.5 million CDR3-containing paired-end reads were obtained from each sample. First-strand cDNA synthesis was performed from all RNA using the Mint cDNA synthesis kit, with priming by a TRBC-specific oligonucleotide. Following uracil-DNA glycosylase treatment, a first 18-cycle PCR with universal primers M1SS and BC2_uni_R was performed on all cDNA. In the paper's pipeline: Normalization of each sample was performed by random selection of 1 million high-quality reads, each carrying a distinct molecular identifier. Reads with shared molecular identifiers were discarded instead of being binned into consensus sequences. MiTCR, set to a Q25 quality threshold and the strictest error-elimination algorithm, was used for CDR3 identification, clonotype clustering and error correction. Lower-bound total TCR beta diversity was estimated with a nonparametric unseen species model using Euler transformation. TCRdb took the public reads, trimmed them with fastp at Q25, ran MiXCR for clone calling and kept in-frame beta chains. Each record represents a unique CDR3 protein, reported with the most common genes and DNA among its rows. TCRdb assigned the V and J calls; the authors' analysis was not used. Here the sample has 950,000 to 1,200,000 distinct CDR3 sequences; about two fifths occur a single time. The ten largest make up approximately 14% of the sample.

The roughly 38 donors, aged about 6 to 100 years, were systemically healthy Caucasian individuals from Russia. Each donor gave 8 to 10 milliliters of peripheral blood, drawn into EDTA-treated Vacutainer tubes. Ficoll-Paque density-gradient centrifugation was used to isolate PBMCs, with at least 6.5 million per sample. Trizol reagent was used to extract total RNA from PBMCs, with at least 5 micrograms per sample. For every donor, an aliquot of PBMCs went through flow cytometry to measure the percentages of naive CD45RAhigh/CD27high T cells. Measured from the cysteine to the phenylalanine, the CDR3 is 16 residues long. The read is trimmed to its CDR3 DNA, 48 bases read in frame from base 1. V is pared back by 4 bases and J by 1 base, with 15 bases lying between the germline termini. CDR1 SGHDT and CDR2 YYEEEE are derived from the germline V gene. Notes on this clonotype: Its antigen is not yet known. Per-base qualities were not stored, and no clone one base away is much larger.

Sequences were obtained from blood. This TCR was sampled from a man younger than 30 in good health. The chain is made from TRBV5-6 and TRBJ1-5; perhaps TRBD1 is the D gene, with 5 bases matching. The sequenced DNA: TGTGCCAGCAGCAACTTTGGGAAGGGGAGCAATCAGCCCCAGCATTTT. Its amino acids are CASSNFGKGSNQPQHF.